The rows below give T cell receptor beta chains drawn from one sample of a study of early T cells in non-severe SARS-CoV-2 infection. MiXCR, applied by TCRdb to the 5' RACE reads, yields one record per CDR3 protein. The top ten clones hold under 7% of a sample with about 37,000 distinct CDR3 sequences, over 5% of them seen once. The sequenced sample was whole blood, obtained at baseline. These receptor sequences come from an adult who was a healthcare worker with PCR-confirmed SARS-CoV-2 infection or an uninfected control (not recorded which). Both conserved end residues are part of each CDR3. The D gene is left open where the match is weak. Size is omitted from some rows. Given values are once, few, many or a class for expanded clones.

j_gene	d_gene	abundance	v_gene	CDR3aa	CDR3nt
TRBJ2-3	-	many	TRBV28	CASSPQLVAQYF	TGTGCCAGCAGTCCCCAACTAGTCGCGCAGTATTTT
TRBJ2-1	-	many	TRBV7-2	CASSLYSLNEQFF	TGTGCCAGCAGCTTATATTCTTTAAATGAGCAGTTCTTC
TRBJ2-1	-	-	TRBV3-1	CASSQHSSYNEQFF	TGTGCCAGCAGCCAACACAGCTCCTACAATGAGCAGTTCTTC
TRBJ2-1	-	many	TRBV20-1	CSASDRSSYNEQFF	TGCAGTGCTAGTGATCGGAGCTCCTACAATGAGCAGTTCTTC
TRBJ2-7	TRBD1	once	TRBV7-9	CASSGDRVEVQYF	TGTGCCAGCAGCGGGGACAGGGTAGAGGTGCAGTACTTC
TRBJ2-1	-	many	TRBV27	CASSLGDRPYNEQFF	TGTGCCAGCAGTTTAGGAGATAGACCCTACAATGAGCAGTTCTTC
TRBJ1-2	-	few	TRBV7-9	CASNQRGTTRSRATYGYTF	TGTGCCAGCAACCAGCGCGGGACCACCCGTTCCAGAGCGACATATGGCTACACCTTC
TRBJ1-1	-	-	TRBV9	CASSTAGTSF	TGTGCCAGCAGCACCGCCGGGACATCCTTT
TRBJ2-1	TRBD2	many	TRBV6-4	CASSPTGTTYNEQFF	TGTGCCAGCAGTCCTACCGGGACTACGTACAATGAGCAGTTCTTC
TRBJ2-1	TRBD1	-	TRBV10-2	CASSDRGYNEQFF	TGCGCCAGCAGTGACAGGGGGTACAATGAGCAGTTCTTC
TRBJ2-7	TRBD2	many	TRBV11-2	CASSLAGLDYEQYF	TGTGCCAGCAGCTTGGCCGGACTAGACTACGAGCAGTACTTC
TRBJ1-5	-	many	TRBV20-1	CSARDPNGNQPQHF	TGCAGTGCTAGAGACCCTAATGGGAATCAGCCCCAGCATTTT
TRBJ2-5	-	many	TRBV20-1	CSARVSGMETQYF	TGCAGTGCTAGAGTGTCAGGGATGGAGACCCAGTACTTC
TRBJ2-1	TRBD1	many	TRBV29-1	CSVVGVVGGEQFF	TGCAGCGTTGTGGGGGTTGTAGGGGGCGAGCAGTTCTTC
TRBJ2-1	TRBD2	-	TRBV11-3	CASSSRSGRDNEQFF	TGTGCCAGCAGCTCTCGTAGCGGGAGGGACAATGAGCAGTTCTTC
TRBJ1-1	-	few	TRBV20-1	CSARATSGVPEAFF	TGCAGTGCCCGAGCAACTAGCGGGGTCCCTGAAGCTTTCTTT
TRBJ2-5	-	few	TRBV3-1	CASSQDLRQIKETQYF	TGTGCCAGCAGCCAAGATCTACGCCAGATCAAAGAGACCCAGTACTTC